The T cell receptor (beta chain) described here comes from a study of OX40 agonist ivuxolimab in advanced cancers. A word on this clone: As yet, its antigen is unknown.

Study-level results: On average, CD8+ T cells showed a greater number of expanded clones than CD4+.

V was clipped by 1 base and J by 8 bases, with 13 bases between them. Germline CDR1 reads SGDLS; CDR2 reads YYNGEE. This CDR3 comprises 14 residues. Here immunoSEQ multiplex PCR was the method, and the copy in TCRdb shows in-frame clones only, minus some. Seen here are about 82,000 clones, 80% to 90% observed once, and the top ten hold 0.75% to 0.95%. The sequencing here drew on CD4+ or CD8+ T cells sorted from blood, taken in a trial of the OX40 agonist ivuxolimab. The V call is TRBV9, the J call TRBJ2-1; D is possibly TRBD2 (6 bases). The TCR originated in an adult with an advanced solid tumor such as melanoma, head and neck, liver or kidney cancer. The CDR3 DNA sequence: TGTGCCAGCAGCGTACCCCCATCGGGAGATGAGCAGTTCTTC. This encodes CASSVPPSGDEQFF.